These 22 T cell receptor beta chains were sequenced from one sample in a study of Graves' ophthalmopathy and Graves' hyperthyroidism. Amplification of the TCR beta CDR3 regions used RNA transcripts (as template). HTBI-primed first-round RT-PCR preceded second-round multiplex PCR. TCRdb independently ran MiXCR on the multiplex PCR reads; one entry per CDR3 protein. The sample has approximately 700,000 distinct CDR3 sequences, about 38% seen once. Source material: peripheral blood. The receptors shown here come from an adult man with Graves' ophthalmopathy.

With respect to this clonotype: The conserved phenylalanine or tryptophan is not found at the CDR3 terminus, so this likely reflects a read error. The chain is built from TRBV25-1 and TRBJ2-7; TRBD1 aligns across 7 bases. The CDR3 sequence is 15 residues long. V lost 6 bases, J lost 3 bases, and 11 bases stayed unmatched. CDR1 and CDR2 from the germline V gene are MGHDK and SYGVNS. This CDR3 reads CASSLAVTGSYEQYL. CDR3 sequence (DNA): TGTGCCAGCAGCTTGGCGGTGACAGGGAGCTACGAGCAGTACCTC.

This clonotype was picked up many times. V and J are TRBV7-2 and TRBJ1-4, with 9 bases lining up with TRBD1. CDR1 is SGHTA, CDR2 FQGNSA, per germline. Unmatched junction bases numbered 12, after V lost 5 bases and J lost 8 bases. The CDR3 runs to 16 residues. For the CDR3, the DNA is TGTGCCAGCAGCCTACACCCCGACAGGGGGTCCGAAAAACTGTTTTTT. This sequence encodes CASSLHPDRGSEKLFF.

V gene TRBV5-1 combines with J gene TRBJ2-7; D is possibly TRBD2 (6 bases). V was cut by 4 bases and J by 2 bases, with 13 bases left in between. Germline CDR1 and CDR2: SGHRS and YFSETQ. CDR3 length equals 14 residues. CDR3 region: CASSPSTRTYEQYF. Here the CDR3 DNA reads TGCGCCAGCAGCCCATCGACTAGAACCTACGAGCAGTACTTC.

The chain recombines TRBV2 with TRBJ1-1, with D possibly being TRBD1 (5 bases). V was pared by 6 bases and J by 6 bases, with 17 bases between. Per the germline V gene, CDR1 is SNHLY and CDR2 is FYNNEI. CDR3 length: 14 amino acids. The CDR3 region has the DNA TGTGCCAGCAGAGAGGGTGGGGGAGAGGCTGAAGCTTTCTTT. This translates into CASREGGGEAEAFF.

As for this clonotype: Compared with germline, one end of the junction differs, possibly owing to a read error. V is TRBV7-3 and J is TRBJ2-5; 11 bases are shared with TRBD2. Germline V CDR1 and CDR2: SGHTA, FQGTGA. The CDR3 spans 15 residues. CDR3 sequence (DNA): TGTGCCACCAGCAGCTTAGCGGGGGGGCCTGAGACCCAGTACTTC. It encodes CATSSLAGGPETQYF.

The chain carries TRBV2 and TRBJ1-2, with 9 nucleotides matching TRBD1. V lost 7 bases to trimming and J lost 7 bases; unmatched junction nucleotides: 10. In germline, CDR1 is SNHLY, CDR2 FYNNEI. CDR3 length: 14 residues. In DNA form, the CDR3 reads TGTGCCAGCAATCCGGGACAGGGTGTTGGTGGCTACACCTTC. Protein: CASNPGQGVGGYTF.

J is TRBJ1-5 and V is TRBV2, with 12 bases identical to TRBD1. The J segment lost 2 bases and the V segment lost 7 bases, leaving 3 bases of the junction unmatched. Germline assignment: CDR1 SNHLY and CDR2 FYNNEI. The CDR3 sequence is 15 residues long. The CDR3 DNA sequence: TGTGCCAGCAAGGGGACAGGGGGCGGCAATCAGCCCCAGCATTTT. This encodes CASKGTGGGNQPQHF. Full variable domain (remainder filled in from reference TRBV2 and TRBJ1-5): EPEVTQTPSHQVTQMGQEVILRCVPISNHLYFYWYRQILGQKVEFLVSFYNNEISEKSEIFDDQFSVERPDGSNFTLKIRSTKLEDSAMYFCASKGTGGGNQPQHFGDGTRLSIL.

This clonotype has only a few counts. J is TRBJ2-5 and V is TRBV30, with D hard to call. The CDR3 has 13 amino acids. Germline V gene data show CDR1 as GTSNPN and CDR2 as SVGIG (reference sequence). With 2 bases removed from V and 5 bases from J, the gap between germline ends came to 12 bases. The CDR3 spells CAWSFGVTETQYF. CDR3 sequence (DNA): TGTGCCTGGAGTTTTGGGGTCACGGAGACCCAGTACTTC.

This clonotype was recorded only once. V gene TRBV5-8 combines with J gene TRBJ2-7; a possible D gene is TRBD2 (7 bases). The CDR3 totals 16 residues. Looked up from germline, CDR1 is SGHTS and CDR2 is YDEGEE. V gave up 0 bases and J gave up 2 bases, with 15 bases separating them. CDR3 nucleotides: TGTGCCAGCAGCTTGGGGGGGGGGCTTGGGACCTACGAGCAGTACTTC. This gives the protein CASSLGGGLGTYEQYF.

V usage is TRBV30 and J usage is TRBJ1-1; possibly TRBD1 for D (6 bases). The V gene's germline CDR1 is GTSNPN and CDR2 SVGIG (reference sequence). V dropped 7 bases and J dropped 4 bases, with 13 bases sitting between them. The length of the CDR3 is 12 residues. This CDR3 reads CAYRRGSTEAFF. The CDR3 DNA is TGTGCCTACCGCAGGGGATCCACTGAAGCTTTCTTT.

Ten or more counts support this clonotype. This sequence joins TRBV4-1 and TRBJ2-7; D may match TRBD1 or TRBD2 (5 bases each). CDR1 is MGHRA and CDR2 is YSYEKL in the germline V gene. The CDR3 has 14 residues. The V end was cut by 4 bases, the J end by 6 bases, with 16 bases between. The CDR3 sequence: CASSPHGTPSEQYF. The CDR3 DNA reads as TGCGCCAGCAGCCCTCACGGGACCCCCAGCGAGCAGTACTTC.

This clonotype came up many times. The chain has TRBV6-5 and TRBJ2-7; D gene unclear. The CDR3 is made up of 11 amino acids. Per germline, CDR1 MNHEY and CDR2 SVGAGI. V dropped 4 bases and J dropped 10 bases, with 11 bases sitting between them. For the CDR3, the DNA is TGTGCCAGCAGTTCCGACGGCCGCCAGTACTTC. Translating gives CASSSDGRQYF.

As regards this clonotype: A much larger clone lies a single base off, so this may be a read error. The V gene is TRBV6-5, the J gene TRBJ1-2; D not certain. Trimming removed 7 bases at V and 8 bases at J, with 17 bases between. The CDR3 runs 13 residues. In germline, CDR1 is MNHEY, CDR2 SVGAGI. The CDR3 DNA reads as TGTGCCAGCACCAGAGGGCGGGATGCGGGCTACACCTTC. Translated: CASTRGRDAGYTF.

The gene calls are TRBV5-1 and TRBJ1-1, with TRBD1 matching 9 bases. The CDR3 covers 16 residues. V gave up 1 base and J gave up 0 bases; unmatched junction bases: 4. Germline V lookup: CDR1 SGHRS, CDR2 YFSETQ. In DNA form, the CDR3 reads TGCGCCAGCAGCTTGCGTGGACAGGGGATGAACACTGAAGCTTTCTTT. Protein product: CASSLRGQGMNTEAFF.

This clonotype was seen a handful of times. The chain combines TRBV19 with TRBJ1-2; D is undetermined. Trimming stripped 4 bases from V and 0 bases from J, with 9 bases between. The germline CDR1 and CDR2 sequences are LNHDA and SQIVND (reference sequence). This CDR3 spans 14 amino acids. The CDR3 loop reads CASSTDRANYGYTF. CDR3 nucleotides: TGTGCCAGTAGTACGGACCGCGCTAACTATGGCTACACCTTC.

V gene TRBV7-2 combines with J gene TRBJ2-3, with D uncertain. Germline CDR1 SGHTA, CDR2 FQGNSA. Deletions cut 0 bases from V and 7 bases from J, with 11 bases between. This CDR3 has 14 residues. CDR3 loop: CASSLASSINTQYF. As DNA, the CDR3 is TGTGCCAGCAGCTTAGCATCGTCGATAAATACGCAGTATTTT.

As to this clonotype: A much larger clone lies one base from this, so it may be a read error. This chain's CDR3 is CASSGNPGQTNYGYTF. The CDR3 DNA sequence: TGTGCCAGCAGTGGAAACCCAGGGCAGACGAACTATGGCTACACCTTC. The genes are TRBV6-1 and TRBJ1-2; a possible D gene is TRBD1 (5 bases). The germline V and J ends were trimmed by 4 bases and 2 bases, with 17 bases remaining between them. Germline CDR1 reads MNHNS; CDR2 reads SASEGT. This CDR3 is 16 amino acids long.

V usage is TRBV19 and J usage is TRBJ1-5; D is ambiguous. The V and J ends lost 3 bases and 5 bases respectively, with 8 bases between them. The V gene's germline CDR1 is LNHDA and CDR2 SQIVND (reference sequence). The CDR3 spans 13 residues. The CDR3 here is CASSMGVYQPQHF. The CDR3 DNA is TGTGCCAGTAGTATGGGAGTTTATCAGCCCCAGCATTTT.

This clonotype was detected many times. CDR3 sequence reads: CASRTGAQETQYF. CDR3 bases: TGTGCCAGCAGGACCGGGGCTCAAGAGACCCAGTACTTC. J is TRBJ2-5 and V is TRBV12-3 or TRBV12-4, with D perhaps being TRBD1 or TRBD2 (5 bases each). The CDR3 sequence is 13 residues long. Trimming took off 6 bases at V and 2 bases at J, with 10 bases between the two ends.

This sequence joins TRBV7-3 and TRBJ1-3; D is ambiguous. Trimming left V 1 base short and J 4 bases short, with 5 bases between. The CDR3 length is 13 residues. Per the germline V gene, CDR1 is SGHTA and CDR2 is FQGTGA. The CDR3 bases are TGTGCCAGCAGCTTAATGAGGGGAAACACCATATATTTT. It encodes CASSLMRGNTIYF.

Ten or more counts support this clonotype. The chain employs TRBV10-3 and TRBJ1-2, with D possibly matching TRBD1 (6 bases). The V gene's germline CDR1 is ENHRY and CDR2 SYGVKD. This CDR3 region has 15 residues. The V end lost 6 bases, the J end lost 0 bases, and 14 bases lay between the germline ends. The chain's CDR3 is CAIRLWTETNYGYTF. The CDR3 nucleotides are TGTGCCATCAGATTATGGACAGAAACTAACTATGGCTACACCTTC.

The rearrangement joins TRBV2 to TRBJ1-4; D is uncertain. This CDR3 contains 13 residues. The V end was cut by 3 bases, the J end by 8 bases, with 10 bases between. Germline V CDR1 and CDR2: SNHLY, FYNNEI. This CDR3 reads CASSDLGPEKLFF. The CDR3 nucleotides read TGTGCCAGCAGTGACCTAGGACCCGAAAAACTGTTTTTT.